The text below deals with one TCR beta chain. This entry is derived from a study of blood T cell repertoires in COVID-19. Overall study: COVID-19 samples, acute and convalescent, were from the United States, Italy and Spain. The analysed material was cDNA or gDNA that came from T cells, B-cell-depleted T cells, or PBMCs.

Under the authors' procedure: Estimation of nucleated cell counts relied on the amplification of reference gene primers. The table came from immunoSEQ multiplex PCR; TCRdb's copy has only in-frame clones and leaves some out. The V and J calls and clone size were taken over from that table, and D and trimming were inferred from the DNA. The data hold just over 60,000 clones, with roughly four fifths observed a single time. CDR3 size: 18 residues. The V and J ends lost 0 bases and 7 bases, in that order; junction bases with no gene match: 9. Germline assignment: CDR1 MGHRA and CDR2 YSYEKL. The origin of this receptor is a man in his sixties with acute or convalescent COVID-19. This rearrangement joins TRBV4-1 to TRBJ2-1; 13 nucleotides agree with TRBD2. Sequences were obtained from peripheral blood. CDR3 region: CASSQDRRLAGGINEQFF. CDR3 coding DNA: TGCGCCAGCAGCCAAGATCGGAGACTAGCGGGAGGCATTAATGAGCAGTTCTTC.